This passage covers 21 T cell receptor beta chains from one sample sequenced in a study of cytomegalovirus exposure and HLA in healthy donors. PCR amplification relied on 60 Vbeta primers (plus 13 Jbeta primers). Repertoires were generated with immunoSEQ multiplex PCR, while TCRdb's copy carries only in-frame clones and drops some. The table has 80,000 to 100,000 clones, 65% to 80% seen once. Sequenced material: PBMCs. The receptors shown here come from a woman younger than 30 in good health and CMV-seropositive.

Concerning this clone itself: A junction end diverges from the germline sequence, so it may reflect a read error. This rearrangement joins TRBV5-6 to TRBJ1-1, with TRBD1 matching over 7 bases. This CDR3 contains 12 residues. Looked up from germline, CDR1 is SGHDT and CDR2 is YYEEEE. In nucleotides, the CDR3 is TGTGCCTGCAGGGGGACAGCGGGTGAAGCTTTCTTT. This codes for CACRGTAGEAFF.

The rearrangement links TRBV27 to TRBJ2-2; 11 nucleotides agree with TRBD2. The CDR3 is made up of 16 amino acids. CDR1 and CDR2 (germline): MNHEY, SMNVEV (reference sequence). J lost 6 bases, V lost 4 bases, and 7 bases had no gene match. The CDR3 DNA sequence: TGTGCCAGCAGTTCCTTAGCGGGAGGGAGGGCCGGGGAGCTGTTTTTT. Translation gives CASSSLAGGRAGELFF.

This chain links TRBV19 with TRBJ1-1; D may be TRBD1 (5 bases). V lost 7 bases and J 1 base, leaving 10 bases between the germline ends. From germline, CDR1 is LNHDA and CDR2 SQIVND (reference sequence). This CDR3 region has 13 residues. CDR3 amino acids: CASTQDTNTEAFF. The CDR3 nucleotides read TGTGCCAGTACACAGGACACGAACACTGAAGCTTTCTTT.

V and J are TRBV11-2 and TRBJ2-1; TRBD2 is a possible D gene (6 bases). This CDR3 is 14 amino acids long. CDR1 is SGHAT, CDR2 FQNNGV, per germline. Trimming cost V 5 bases and J 7 bases, with 15 bases left between them. The CDR3: CASSPRGTYNEQFF. CDR3 DNA sequence: TGTGCCAGCAGCCCCCGGGGGACTTATAATGAGCAGTTCTTC.

This chain uses TRBV19 with TRBJ2-7, with a weak D call TRBD1 (6 bases). Trimming stripped 4 bases from V and 0 bases from J, with 10 bases between. The CDR3 totals 14 residues. The germline V gene encodes CDR1 LNHDA and CDR2 SQIVND (reference sequence). Here the CDR3 DNA reads TGTGCCAGTAGTAGACAGGTTCTCTCCTACGAGCAGTACTTC. Translated, it gives CASSRQVLSYEQYF.

The rearrangement links TRBV7-2 to TRBJ2-5; TRBD1 agrees at 7 bases. The J segment lost 5 bases and the V segment lost 4 bases, leaving 7 bases of the junction unmatched. The germline V gene encodes CDR1 SGHTA and CDR2 FQGNSA. This CDR3 is built from 14 residues. CDR3 sequence (DNA): TGTGCCAGCAGCTACCGGACAGGAGCGGAGACCCAGTACTTC. Amino acid sequence: CASSYRTGAETQYF.

The chain couples TRBV14 to TRBJ2-2, with D tentatively TRBD1 (6 bases). Germline V gene data show CDR1 as SGHDN and CDR2 as FVKESK. The CDR3 extends over 13 amino acids. Trimming removed 2 bases from V and 6 bases from J, with 7 bases in between. CDR3 nucleotide sequence: TGTGCCAGCAGCCAACAGGGGTCCGGGGAGCTGTTTTTT. Translating gives CASSQQGSGELFF.

The rearrangement joins TRBV6-5 to TRBJ2-7; 10 bases are a match to TRBD1. J lost 3 bases, V lost 5 bases, and 4 bases had no gene match. Germline CDR1 MNHEY, CDR2 SVGAGI. The CDR3 is 14 amino acids. The CDR3 region has the DNA TGTGCCAGCAGTCCGGGGGACAGGGGCTACGAGCAGTACTTC. Encoded protein: CASSPGDRGYEQYF.

This clone was detected only once. The rearrangement uses TRBV12-5 and TRBJ1-5; 7 bases match TRBD1. CDR1 is LGHNT, CDR2 FRNRAP, per germline. The V segment lost 0 bases and the J segment 2 bases; nucleotides outside the gene matches: 10. The CDR3 runs 18 residues. The CDR3 here is CASGLVRGQGWGNQPQHF. The CDR3, as DNA: TGTGCTAGTGGTTTGGTAAGGGGGCAGGGATGGGGCAATCAGCCCCAGCATTTT.

The V and J genes are TRBV5-6 and TRBJ2-5; tentative D call: TRBD2 (6 bases). The CDR3 length is 15 residues. Between the trimmed V and J ends, which lost 4 bases and 0 bases, there was a span of 13 bases. Germline V gene data show CDR1 as SGHDT and CDR2 as YYEEEE. CDR3 in amino acids: CASSGRLQYQETQYF. The CDR3 bases are TGTGCCAGCAGCGGGAGGCTACAGTACCAAGAGACCCAGTACTTC.

V is TRBV28 and J is TRBJ1-3, with a weak D call TRBD1 (6 bases). Germline-derived CDR1 and CDR2 are MDHEN and SYDVKM. Deletions cut 7 bases from V and 1 base from J, with 14 bases between. The CDR3 length is 15 residues. CDR3 in amino acids: CASTPGQSSGNTIYF. The CDR3 nucleotides are TGTGCCAGCACCCCAGGACAGTCGTCTGGAAACACCATATATTTT.

The chain recombines TRBV4-1 with TRBJ2-3, with a possible D match to TRBD2 (5 bases). Germline CDR1 reads MGHRA; CDR2 reads YSYEKL. Trimming left V 0 bases short and J 3 bases short, with 10 bases between. The CDR3 extends over 15 amino acids. The chain's CDR3 is CASSQDRLATDTQYF. The CDR3 nucleotides are TGCGCCAGCAGCCAAGATCGGCTAGCTACAGATACGCAGTATTTT.

A few counts support this clone. The V call is TRBV30, the J call TRBJ2-3, with 7 bases that match TRBD1. The CDR3 has 14 residues. Per germline, CDR1 GTSNPN and CDR2 SVGIG (reference sequence). After removal of 2 bases from V and 0 bases from J, the junction contained 2 bases not matched to a gene. The CDR3 sequence: CAWSTDRSTDTQYF. Here the CDR3 DNA reads TGTGCCTGGAGTACGGACAGGAGCACAGATACGCAGTATTTT.

This clone was seen a few times. V and J are TRBV4-3 and TRBJ1-1; D not resolved. CDR1 is LGHNA, CDR2 YSLEER, per germline. The CDR3 extends over 15 amino acids. Trimming stripped 1 base from V and 4 bases from J, with 13 bases between. CDR3 DNA sequence: TGCGCCAGCAGCCAAGCGTGGGTTTCGGGCACTGAAGCTTTCTTT. The encoded protein is CASSQAWVSGTEAFF.

This chain connects TRBV11-3 to TRBJ1-2; D is undetermined. Germline values: CDR1 SGHNT, CDR2 YENEEA. The CDR3 totals 12 residues. Trimming left V 3 bases short and J 7 bases short, with 9 bases between. This chain's CDR3 is CASSLSGSGYTF. In DNA form, the CDR3 reads TGTGCCAGCAGCTTGAGCGGGTCTGGCTACACCTTC.

The V call is TRBV7-9, the J call TRBJ2-3, with TRBD2 matching over 7 bases. V lost 6 bases to trimming and J lost 2 bases; unmatched junction nucleotides: 11. The CDR3 totals 16 residues. Germline assignment: CDR1 SEHNR and CDR2 FQNEAQ (reference sequence). This chain's CDR3 is CASSPRTSGVTDTQYF. As DNA, the CDR3 is TGTGCCAGCAGTCCCCGGACGAGCGGGGTCACAGATACGCAGTATTTT.

The V and J genes are TRBV28 and TRBJ2-5; 11 bases match TRBD1. Germline lookup yields CDR1 MDHEN and CDR2 SYDVKM. This CDR3 region has 14 residues. Trimming removed 3 bases from V and 6 bases from J; junction bases left unmatched: 3. CDR3 loop: CASSLGQGGKTQYF. The CDR3 DNA sequence: TGTGCCAGCAGTTTGGGACAGGGGGGGAAGACCCAGTACTTC.

The table lists this clone with a few counts. The chain employs TRBV2 and TRBJ1-3; TRBD1 aligns across 8 bases. The CDR3 is 16 amino acids. Germline CDR1 and CDR2: SNHLY and FYNNEI. The J segment lost 4 bases and the V segment lost 4 bases, leaving 9 bases of the junction unmatched. CDR3 sequence (DNA): TGTGCCAGCAGTGTATCGGACAGGGTCTCCGGAAACACCATATATTTT. Translating gives CASSVSDRVSGNTIYF.

This chain connects TRBV7-8 to TRBJ1-1, with D hard to call. Germline CDR1 reads SGHVS; CDR2 reads FQNEAQ. The CDR3 spans 15 residues. Between the trimmed V and J ends, which lost 1 base and 4 bases, there was a span of 13 bases. The CDR3 reads CASSLGGLASTEAFF. The CDR3 DNA reads as TGTGCCAGCAGCTTAGGCGGCCTGGCCAGCACTGAAGCTTTCTTT.

This clone has only one observation. The chain is built from TRBV7-7 and TRBJ2-1; 10 bases align to TRBD2. Germline lookup yields CDR1 SSHAT and CDR2 FNYEAQ (reference sequence). The CDR3 runs to 16 residues. V was pared by 5 bases and J by 5 bases, with 9 bases of the junction left unmatched. CDR3 sequence (DNA): TGTGCCAGCAGCCGCCATATAGCGGGGGGTAACAATGAGCAGTTCTTC. Its translation: CASSRHIAGGNNEQFF.

This chain joins TRBV28 and TRBJ2-1; possible D gene TRBD1, 7 bases. The CDR3 has 15 amino acids. V lost 8 bases to trimming and J lost 0 bases, with 14 bases between them. Germline loops: CDR1 MDHEN, CDR2 SYDVKM. The CDR3 here is CASGRWTGSYNEQFF. The CDR3 coding sequence is TGTGCCAGCGGGAGGTGGACAGGCTCCTACAATGAGCAGTTCTTC.